This TCR beta chain came from a study of cytomegalovirus exposure and HLA in healthy donors. With 60 Vbeta and 13 Jbeta primers, the PCR was carried out. Clones were sequenced by immunoSEQ multiplex PCR, and TCRdb holds only the in-frame ones, with some missing. The data contain roughly 190,000 clones, around four fifths of them singletons. Germline V gene data show CDR1 as MDHEN and CDR2 as SYDVKM. J lost 8 bases, V lost 5 bases, and 8 bases had no gene match. The CDR3 has 14 amino acids. This chain uses TRBV28 with TRBJ1-5; 8 bases line up with TRBD1. The sequencing sample was made of PBMCs. This TCR was sampled from a man aged 35-49 years in good health and CMV-seropositive. The CDR3 DNA reads TGTGCCAGCAGTCTTACAGGGGGATCGGAGCCCCAGCATTTT. Protein product: CASSLTGGSEPQHF.